This is a list of T cell receptor beta chains from one sample in a study of blood T cell repertoires in COVID-19. Here immunoSEQ multiplex PCR was the method, and the copy in TCRdb shows in-frame clones only, minus some. The data contain hundreds of thousands of clones, around 90% of them seen just once; the ten biggest clones take up 2.2%. The sequencing input was peripheral blood. Receptors originate from a woman aged 50 to 60 who had recovered from COVID-19. Both conserved end residues are trimmed from each CDR3.

v_gene: TRBV5-1; len: 13; CDR3aa: ASSLDGAIQETQY
v_gene: TRBV18; len: 16; CDR3aa: ASSPLNILTGVNTEAF
v_gene: TRBV28; len: 10; CDR3aa: ASGQAFDIQY
v_gene: TRBV7-3; len: 13; CDR3aa: ASSLGPSGTETQY
v_gene: TRBV28; len: 12; CDR3aa: ASGPDRGRYTQY
v_gene: TRBV4-3; len: 12; CDR3aa: ASSQDGTQETQY
v_gene: TRBV7-2; len: 14; CDR3aa: ASSPRQGWASYEQY
v_gene: TRBV7-2; len: 11; CDR3aa: ASSPPGGRGYT
v_gene: TRBV10-3; len: 15; CDR3aa: AISESGTAEPGDEQY
v_gene: TRBV7-2; len: 12; CDR3aa: ASSLGGRGQPQH
v_gene: TRBV27; len: 11; CDR3aa: ASSLSVNTEAF
v_gene: TRBV7-2; len: 11; CDR3aa: ASSLQGTDTQY
v_gene: TRBV7-2; len: 13; CDR3aa: ASSPKTGGYEKLF
v_gene: TRBV7-2; len: 11; CDR3aa: ASSLARGSEAF
v_gene: TRBV21-1; len: 18; CDR3aa: ASMGPRNCQGRTGNTEAF
v_gene: TRBV6-4; len: 15; CDR3aa: ASTDEGQGRRGYGYT
v_gene: TRBV9; len: 13; CDR3aa: ASSVGGRLNYGYT
v_gene: TRBV7-2; len: 12; CDR3aa: ASSLAGGKDGYT
v_gene: TRBV5-1; len: 14; CDR3aa: ASSLGDRGRGTEAF
v_gene: TRBV30; len: 11; CDR3aa: AWSAQQGNEQF
v_gene: TRBV7-2; len: 16; CDR3aa: ASSLARDRFTANYGYT
v_gene: TRBV19; len: 11; CDR3aa: ASSIERDTEAF
v_gene: TRBV6-2/TRBV6-3; len: 14; CDR3aa: ASSLRTDTYNSPLH
v_gene: TRBV11-3; len: 14; CDR3aa: ASSLGGTGRVETQY